A selection of T cell receptor beta chains follows, all from one sample in a study of cytomegalovirus exposure and HLA in healthy donors. Only in-frame clones appear in the TCRdb table, and some are missing; sequencing was by immunoSEQ multiplex PCR. The repertoire consists of tens of thousands of clones, with 60% to 75% occurring once and the leading ten covering over 8%. The sample was PBMCs. Receptors originate from a woman aged 45-59 years in good health and CMV-seronegative. Each CDR3 is given with its conserved first and last residue. Only part of the rows carry a size: once, few, many, or a class if the clone is expanded.

TRBV5-1	14	TRBJ1-2	.	CASSLLDKNYGYTF
TRBV27	15	TRBJ2-2	.	CASGSPDALTGELFF
TRBV6-1	19	TRBJ2-1	.	CASSAGGLARFNPYNEQFF
TRBV19	13	TRBJ2-3	.	CASSNRLTDTQYF
TRBV9	17	TRBJ1-5	.	CASSPGPTGGSNQPQHF
TRBV19	14	TRBJ2-7	few	CASSASGYTYEQYF
TRBV28	17	TRBJ2-5	once	CASSRQGAGVGGETQYF
TRBV5-4	17	TRBJ2-1	.	CASSSLGGGRIYNEQFF
TRBV27	16	TRBJ1-1	.	CASSFGPSWMNTEAFF
TRBV19	16	TRBJ1-1	.	CASSIKWASLNTEAFF
TRBV7-2	16	TRBJ2-6	.	CASSLYIWGPANVLTF
TRBV28	18	TRBJ2-1	.	CASSLGQGGVRGYNEQFF
TRBV7-9	18	TRBJ2-3	.	CASSLRGSSVPSGAAQYF
TRBV5-5	17	TRBJ1-4	few	CASSSGQGARTNEKLFF
TRBV6-1	14	TRBJ2-3	medium-sized	CASSEGGLSLVQYF
TRBV11-2	13	TRBJ1-1	few	CASSPSGNTEAFF
TRBV11-2	17	TRBJ2-7	.	CASSSTDRDRGPYEQYF
TRBV7-2	13	TRBJ1-1	once	CASSSGQNTEAFF
TRBV5-1	18	TRBJ2-1	.	CASSLGLAGAGSYNEQFF
TRBV15	15	TRBJ1-1	.	CATSRDLARGREAFF
TRBV28	11	TRBJ2-5	few	CASQGLGTQYF
TRBV11-2	15	TRBJ2-5	few	CATRGLRGGSVTQYF
TRBV6-1	15	TRBJ2-7	.	CASSEIPGVRYEQYF
TRBV7-9	13	TRBJ1-1	.	CASPTGGDTEAFF
TRBV6-1	14	TRBJ2-3	.	CASSEARGTDTQYF
TRBV7-3	13	TRBJ1-1	once	CASSSSGGTEAFF
TRBV9	14	TRBJ2-7	.	CASSISGQGDEQYF
TRBV28	14	TRBJ1-4	.	CASSPGQANEKLFF
TRBV25-1	12	TRBJ2-7	.	CASSELGGEQYF
TRBV28	12	TRBJ1-5	.	CASTLPRGPQHF
TRBV18	12	TRBJ1-2	.	CASSPMGPEHTF
TRBV2	12	TRBJ1-2	.	CASTQRGGGYTF
TRBV5-1	15	TRBJ2-1	.	CASSFGGGAINEQFF
TRBV28	16	TRBJ1-6	.	CASSSLKGIFNSPLHF
TRBV4-2	12	TRBJ2-7	.	CASSQERGEQYF
TRBV4-2	15	TRBJ1-4	.	CASSRALGGGEKLFF
TRBV2	13	TRBJ1-2	.	CASSTGTGNGYTF
TRBV7-9	15	TRBJ1-5	.	CASSLGGTGLQPQHF
TRBV7-9	13	TRBJ1-1	.	CASSLYTNTEAFF
TRBV29-1	16	TRBJ2-2	.	CSVVGPGLAGTGELFF
TRBV10-1	15	TRBJ2-7	.	CASSDPRDRVNEQYF
TRBV2	14	TRBJ1-1	once	CASTRAREGSEAFF
TRBV18	14	TRBJ1-1	few	CASSPARGNTEAFF
TRBV29-1	13	TRBJ1-1	.	CSVTGSGNTEAFF
TRBV30	15	TRBJ1-5	.	CAWSVSGQGNQPQHF